This entry features one T cell receptor beta chain sequence. Assay used: immunoSEQ multiplex PCR; TCRdb lists only in-frame clones, some missing. The table records 70,000 to 85,000 clones, about 92% of them present only once. The source of the sample is a study of T cell changes during pregnancy in multiple sclerosis. Per the germline V gene, CDR1 is SGDLS and CDR2 is YYNGEE. This CDR3 has 15 amino acids. V lost 3 bases, J lost 2 bases, and 14 bases lay in between. The V gene is TRBV9, the J gene TRBJ1-2; maybe TRBD1 (6 bases). The sequences come from peripheral blood, collected before pregnancy. This sequence originates from a female donor with multiple sclerosis, enrolled in a pregnancy study. The CDR3 region is CASSEGEPSNYGYTF. The CDR3, as DNA: TGTGCCAGCAGCGAGGGGGAACCCTCCAACTATGGCTACACCTTC.